The clone carrying this T cell receptor (beta chain) appeared a single time. These data belong to a study of blood T cell repertoires in COVID-19. Study in general: Acute and convalescent COVID-19 samples came from the United States, Italy and Spain. Nucleic acid was either cDNA or gDNA, and it came from T cells, B-cell-depleted T cells, or PBMCs.

How the authors handled the data: Reference gene primer amplification gave estimated nucleated cell counts. TCRdb's copy holds only in-frame clones and misses some; the assay was immunoSEQ multiplex PCR. From that table come the V and J calls and clone size; the DNA was used to work out D and trimming. The data show a few hundred thousand clones, 70% to 90% seen once. The CDR3 has 15 amino acids. Unmatched junction bases numbered 9, after V lost 5 bases and J lost 5 bases. Germline CDR1 reads SGHTA; CDR2 reads FQGNSA. Patients of the Seattle cohort, enrolled during active infection, were followed longitudinally.

The chain carries TRBV7-2 and TRBJ1-1, with 9 bases lining up with TRBD1. The clonotype was recovered from a woman in her twenties or thirties with COVID-19, enrolled during active disease. Input material: peripheral blood. CDR3 residues: CASSGRTGVITEAFF. The CDR3 DNA is TGTGCCAGCAGCGGACGGACAGGGGTAATTACTGAAGCTTTCTTT.